This T cell receptor beta chain was documented in a study of blood T cells in healthy people across ages. The study, taken as a whole, reports: Getting older went along with TCR beta diversity per million T cells dropping roughly linearly.

Primed by a sample-barcoded 5' primer and a J-beta primer mix, a second PCR proceeded for about 7 to 11 cycles. MiXCR, run by TCRdb on the 5' RACE reads, gives a single entry per CDR3 protein. The sample includes 540,000 or so distinct CDR3 sequences, around half of them seen just once. Germline V gene lookup returns CDR1 MNHNY and CDR2 SVGAGI (reference sequence). V lost 6 bases, J lost 9 bases, and 21 bases lay in between. The CDR3 runs to 14 residues. This clonotype was seen a handful of times. The antigen remains unidentified. Source material: blood. V usage is TRBV6-6 and J usage is TRBJ2-7; D tentatively fits TRBD1 or TRBD2 (5 bases each). This TCR was sampled from a man older than 75 in good health. As DNA, the CDR3 is TGTGCCAGCAGCAGGGACGTAGGAAAGTGGGGGCAGTACTTC. Translation gives CASSRDVGKWGQYF.